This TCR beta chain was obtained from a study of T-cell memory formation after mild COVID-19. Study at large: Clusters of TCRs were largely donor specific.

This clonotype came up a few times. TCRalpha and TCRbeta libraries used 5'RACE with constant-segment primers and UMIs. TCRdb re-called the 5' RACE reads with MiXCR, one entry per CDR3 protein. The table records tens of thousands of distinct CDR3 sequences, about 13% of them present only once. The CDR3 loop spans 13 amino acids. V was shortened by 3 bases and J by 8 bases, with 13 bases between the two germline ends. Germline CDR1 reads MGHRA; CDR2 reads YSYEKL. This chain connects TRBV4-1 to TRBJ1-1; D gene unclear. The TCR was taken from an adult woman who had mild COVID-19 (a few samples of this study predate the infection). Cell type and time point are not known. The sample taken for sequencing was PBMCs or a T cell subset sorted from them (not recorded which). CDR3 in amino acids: CASSQTVLDEAFF. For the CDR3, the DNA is TGCGCCAGCAGCCAGACCGTTCTGGACGAAGCTTTCTTT.